Listed below are T cell receptor beta chains from one sample, sequenced in a study of graft-versus-host responses after intestinal transplantation. Measured with immunoSEQ multiplex PCR; TCRdb has only the in-frame clones, and not every one. This table holds over 65,000 clones, approximately 90% found once. Sequencing was performed on PBMCs, taken 98 days after intestinal transplantation. These receptors came from a human patient who received an intestinal transplant, so some T cells may come from the graft donor. Each CDR3 is given with its conserved first and last residue. A D gene is named only where the DNA matches it firmly. The size of a clone is reported for some rows only, either as once, few or many, or as a class for expanded clones.

J gene	clone size	D gene	V gene	CDR3 DNA	CDR3 protein
TRBJ2-7	.	.	TRBV28	TGTGCCAGCAGTCTCGAAGGGCTGTCCGAGCAGTACTTC	CASSLEGLSEQYF
TRBJ2-1	.	.	TRBV9	TGTGCCAGCAGCGTAGATGAGGGGGGTACCTACAATGAGCAGTTCTTC	CASSVDEGGTYNEQFF
TRBJ2-7	.	TRBD2	TRBV30	TGTGCCTGGAGTGTACTAGCGGGGTCCTCCTACGAGCAGTACTTC	CAWSVLAGSSYEQYF
TRBJ1-1	.	.	TRBV4-1	TGCGCCAGCAGCCAAAAGACAGCCTTGCTCACTGAAGCTTTCTTT	CASSQKTALLTEAFF
TRBJ2-5	once	.	TRBV6-5	.	CASSFGEGAETQYF
TRBJ2-3	.	TRBD2	TRBV6-8	TGTGCCAGCAGAAACAGAAACGGGACTAGCGGGGGGGCCCTGGATACGCAGTATTTT	CASRNRNGTSGGALDTQYF
TRBJ1-3	.	.	TRBV6-5	TGTGCCAGCAGTTCGGCAGGAAACACCATATATTTT	CASSSAGNTIYF
TRBJ2-3	.	TRBD2	TRBV27	TGTGCCAGCAGTCCACATACTAGCGGGCCGGCCGATACGCAGTATTTT	CASSPHTSGPADTQYF
TRBJ2-1	.	.	TRBV5-1	TGCGCCAGCAGCTTGGTTACTGGGGTAAATGAGCAGTTCTTC	CASSLVTGVNEQFF
TRBJ2-7	.	.	TRBV21-1	TGTGCCAGCAGCCTCGGACTAGCGGGTGGCGGGTCTCGCGAGCAGTACTTC	CASSLGLAGGGSREQYF
TRBJ2-7	.	TRBD2	TRBV5-6	TGTGCCAGCAGCTTGTCGTTAGGAGCGGGGTCCTCCTACGAGCAGTACTTC	CASSLSLGAGSSYEQYF
TRBJ2-7	.	.	TRBV30	TGTGCCTGGAGTGTAACCCCGGGACACACCTCCTACGAGCAGTACTTC	CAWSVTPGHTSYEQYF
TRBJ1-1	.	.	TRBV6-5	TGTGCCAGCAGTTACATCTATTTCGGACAGAACACTGAAGCTTTCTTT	CASSYIYFGQNTEAFF
TRBJ2-1	.	TRBD1	TRBV28	TGTGCCAGCAGTTTACAACAGGGGGGAGGAAATGAGCAGTTCTTC	CASSLQQGGGNEQFF
TRBJ1-2	.	.	TRBV27	TGTGCCAGCAGTTTTTCCTTGGGGCGAGGCTACACCTTC	CASSFSLGRGYTF
TRBJ1-4	.	TRBD1	TRBV18	TGTGCCAGCTCACGGTCTTACGGGACAGGGTACGGAAAACTGTTTTTT	CASSRSYGTGYGKLFF
TRBJ2-7	.	.	TRBV15	TGTGCCACCAGCAGAGATGGGGGAACGGGAAGCTCCTACGAGCAGTACTTC	CATSRDGGTGSSYEQYF
TRBJ2-1	.	TRBD2	TRBV7-3	TGCGCCAGCAGCCTTGTCGGGGGGGTCTTGGATGAGCAGTTCTTC	CASSLVGGVLDEQFF
TRBJ2-5	.	.	TRBV5-1	TGCGCCAGCAGGTCAAACAGCCAAGAGACCCAGTACTTC	CASRSNSQETQYF
TRBJ2-5	.	TRBD1	TRBV19	TGTGCCAGTAGTACATTCCGGGACAGCAAAGAGACCCAGTACTTC	CASSTFRDSKETQYF
TRBJ2-2	.	.	TRBV5-5	TGTGCCAGCAGCTCGTGGGACACCGGGGAGCTGTTTTTT	CASSSWDTGELFF
TRBJ2-1	.	.	TRBV27	TGTGCCAGCAGTTTATCCCCTTTTCGCAATGAGCAGTTCTTC	CASSLSPFRNEQFF
TRBJ1-4	.	TRBD1	TRBV27	TGTGCCAGCAGTCGACAGGGTTATGAAAAACTGTTTTTT	CASSRQGYEKLFF
TRBJ1-3	.	TRBD1	TRBV13	TGTGCCAGCAGCTTTGGGACAGGGGGCGGGAACACCATATATTTT	CASSFGTGGGNTIYF
TRBJ2-7	few	TRBD2	TRBV10-1	TGCGCCAGCAGTGAGCTAGCGGGGGGGCACGAGCAGTACTTC	CASSELAGGHEQYF
TRBJ2-1	.	.	TRBV7-6	TGTGCCAGCAGCCCCACCCGGGGGAATGAGCAGTTCTTC	CASSPTRGNEQFF
TRBJ2-1	.	TRBD2	TRBV15	TGTGCCACCAGCAGAGATAGGGGGGATGGGACTAGCGGTAATTACAATGAGCAGTTCTTC	CATSRDRGDGTSGNYNEQFF
TRBJ2-7	once	.	TRBV6-1	TGTGCCAGCAGTGCACCCCCCCCTTTCCCCGTTCAATCCCCCTACGAGCAGTACTTC	CASSAPPPFPVQSPYEQYF
TRBJ1-1	once	.	TRBV11-2	TGTGCCAGCAGCACCTCCCTTATTTGGAAGGGAAACACTGAAGCTTTCTTT	CASSTSLIWKGNTEAFF
TRBJ2-5	.	TRBD1	TRBV7-3	TGTGCCAGCAGCTTGACAGGGATCGAGACCCAGTACTTC	CASSLTGIETQYF
TRBJ2-7	.	TRBD1	TRBV13	TGTGCCAGCCGCGGACAGGGACTCGAGCAGTACTTC	CASRGQGLEQYF
TRBJ1-5	.	.	TRBV6-6	TGTGCCAGCAGTTTTCAGGGCTTCGGTCAGCCCCAGCATTTT	CASSFQGFGQPQHF
TRBJ1-5	few	.	TRBV9	TGTGCCAGCAGCGTAGGGGGGTATCAGCCCCAGCATTTT	CASSVGGYQPQHF
TRBJ2-2	.	TRBD2	TRBV19	TGTGCCAGTAGTCCACGTGGGGGGGTAACAGGGGAGCTGTTTTTT	CASSPRGGVTGELFF
TRBJ2-6	.	.	TRBV5-1	TGCGCCAGCAGCTTGGATGGGGTCGGGGCCAACGTCCTGACTTTC	CASSLDGVGANVLTF
TRBJ1-4	.	.	TRBV18	TGTGCCAGCTCACCTAGGGAAACTAATGAAAAACTGTTTTTT	CASSPRETNEKLFF
TRBJ2-3	once	.	TRBV15	TGTGCCACCAGCAGAGATACAGATACGCAGTATTTT	CATSRDTDTQYF
TRBJ1-5	.	.	TRBV5-1	TGCGCCAGCAGCTTGGATGGCAATCAGCCCCAGCATTTT	CASSLDGNQPQHF
TRBJ1-3	.	.	TRBV28	TGTGCCAGCAGTTTAACGGGAAGCTCTGGAAACACCATATATTTT	CASSLTGSSGNTIYF
TRBJ2-5	.	TRBD1	TRBV18	TGTGCCAGCTCACCACGAGGGACAGGGGGCCAAGAGACCCAGTACTTC	CASSPRGTGGQETQYF
TRBJ2-5	.	TRBD1	TRBV6-5	TGTGCCAGCAGTTTGGGACAGCGGCAAGGGGGCCAGTACTTC	CASSLGQRQGGQYF
TRBJ2-5	.	TRBD2	TRBV5-1	TGCGCCAGCAGCTACCGCGGGGGGGACCAAGAGACCCAGTACTTC	CASSYRGGDQETQYF
TRBJ2-2	.	TRBD2	TRBV4-2	TGTGCCAGCAGCCAAGATTGGTTGCTAGCGGGATATACCGGGGAGCTGTTTTTT	CASSQDWLLAGYTGELFF
TRBJ2-5	.	.	TRBV6-1	TGTGCCAGCAGTGAAGCAACCGGGAGAGAAGAGACCCAGTACTTC	CASSEATGREETQYF
TRBJ2-7	few	TRBD1	TRBV28	TGTGCCAGCAGGTTGACAGGGGACCAGTACGAGCAGTACTTC	CASRLTGDQYEQYF
TRBJ1-6	.	.	TRBV19	TGTGCCAGTAGTATGGGGTATAATTCACCCCTCCACTTT	CASSMGYNSPLHF
TRBJ2-7	.	TRBD2	TRBV4-2	TGTGCCAGCAGCCAAGAAGTTAGCGGGAGATGGGGCGAGCAGTACTTC	CASSQEVSGRWGEQYF
TRBJ1-2	.	TRBD1	TRBV7-3	TGTGCCAGCAGCCCGACAGGGAACTATGGCTACACCTTC	CASSPTGNYGYTF
TRBJ1-2	.	TRBD1	TRBV2	TGTGCCAGCGTTCCGAGGGGGCCTAACTATGGCTACACCTTC	CASVPRGPNYGYTF
TRBJ2-7	.	.	TRBV12-5	TGTGCTAGTGGTTTGGATTCCTACGAGCAGTACTTC	CASGLDSYEQYF
TRBJ2-3	.	.	TRBV6-5	TGTGCCAGCAGTTACTCCCCCATGGGGCTCACAGATACGCAGTATTTT	CASSYSPMGLTDTQYF
TRBJ2-7	.	TRBD2	TRBV5-4	TGTGCCAGCAGCTCTAGCGGGGGGGCAATAGAGCAGTACTTC	CASSSSGGAIEQYF